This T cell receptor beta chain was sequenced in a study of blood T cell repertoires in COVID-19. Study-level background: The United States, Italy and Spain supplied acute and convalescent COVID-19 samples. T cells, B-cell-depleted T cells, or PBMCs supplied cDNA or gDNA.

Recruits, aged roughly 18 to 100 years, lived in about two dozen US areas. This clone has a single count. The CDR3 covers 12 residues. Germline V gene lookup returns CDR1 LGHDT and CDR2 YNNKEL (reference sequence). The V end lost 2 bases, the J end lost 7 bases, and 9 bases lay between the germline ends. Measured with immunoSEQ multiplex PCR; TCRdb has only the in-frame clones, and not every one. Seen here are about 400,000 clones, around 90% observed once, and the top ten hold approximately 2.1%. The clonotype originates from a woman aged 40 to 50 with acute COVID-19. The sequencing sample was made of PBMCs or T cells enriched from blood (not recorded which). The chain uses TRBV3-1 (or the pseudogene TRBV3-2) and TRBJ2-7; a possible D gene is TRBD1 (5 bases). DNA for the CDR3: TGTGCCAGCAGCCAATTAGGGGCAGAGCAGTACTTC. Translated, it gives CASSQLGAEQYF.